This TCR beta chain is from a study of CD8 T cells in ankylosing spondylitis. For TCR beta, libraries came from quantitative 5'-RACE with molecular barcodes. TCRdb reanalysed the 5' RACE reads using MiXCR and keeps one entry per CDR3 protein. The repertoire holds about 540,000 distinct CDR3 sequences, with about an eighth as singletons. Findings and limits, study-wide: The clones that were linked to disease were reported to be significantly enriched in matched synovial fluid samples from ankylosing spondylitis patients. Disease-linked clones were CD8+ and relatively rare in peripheral blood. Among TCR beta sequences, a motif of roughly 8 highly homologous variants appeared characteristic of ankylosing spondylitis blood.

The CDR3 is 16 amino acids. V shed 4 bases and J 3 bases; nucleotides not matched to a gene: 7. In germline, CDR1 is SGHRS, CDR2 YFSETQ. With regard to this clonotype: Its antigen remains unidentified.

The chain couples TRBV5-1 to TRBJ2-3, with 11 positions matching TRBD2. The sample was blood, either unsorted or a sorted T cell fraction (not recorded which). The sequence was collected from a male donor with ankylosing spondylitis. The CDR3: CASSKGLAVDTDTQYF. Here the CDR3 DNA reads TGCGCCAGCAGCAAGGGACTAGCGGTTGATACAGATACGCAGTATTTT.